A single sample is the source of the 27 T cell receptor beta chains below, sequenced in a study of type 1 regulatory T cells. Their antigens remain unidentified. TCRdb reprocessed the reads via MiXCR and lists one record per CDR3 protein. Here the sample spans about 24,000 distinct CDR3 sequences, over 55% being singletons. Sequences were obtained from cultured T cells, either the whole culture or a sorted T cell fraction (not recorded which). Stated subset: Tr1-enriched cell product generated in vitro against host alloantigens. These receptors were taken from a human donor in good health.

A few counts support this clonotype. This chain joins TRBV5-1 and TRBJ1-5; TRBD1 might be the D (5 bases). CDR3 length equals 14 residues. Trimming removed 1 base from V and 2 bases from J, with 7 bases in between. Germline lookup yields CDR1 SGHRS and CDR2 YFSETQ. The CDR3 nucleotides are TGCGCCAGCAGCTTGTCGGGGGGCAATCAGCCCCAGCATTTT. Translating gives CASSLSGGNQPQHF. Full variable domain (remainder filled in from reference TRBV5-1 and TRBJ1-5): KAGVTQTPRYLIKTRGQQVTLSCSPISGHRSVSWYQQTPGQGLQFLFEYFSETQRNKGNFPGRFSGRQFSNSRSEMNVSTLELGDSALYLCASSLSGGNQPQHFGDGTRLSIL.

The rearrangement joins TRBV4-1 to TRBJ2-7; 7 bases line up with TRBD2. The germline gives CDR1 MGHRA, CDR2 YSYEKL. The ends lost 4 bases at V and 12 bases at J; junction bases unmatched: 9. The CDR3 runs to 12 residues. CDR3 region: CASSRFEGRVYF. CDR3 DNA sequence: TGCGCCAGCAGCCGCTTTGAGGGGAGGGTGTACTTC.

The rearrangement links TRBV10-3 to TRBJ2-5; no firm D call. The V gene lost 10 bases and the J gene lost 5 bases, with 11 bases spanning the gap. Germline values: CDR1 ENHRY, CDR2 SYGVKD. The CDR3 extends over 11 amino acids. The CDR3 nucleotides read TGTGCCACCCTTCAAGGGGAGACCCAGTACTTC. Its protein is CATLQGETQYF.

The chain combines TRBV24-1 with TRBJ2-3; TRBD2 matches at 9 bases. CDR1 and CDR2 (germline): KGHDR, SFDVKD. This CDR3 contains 15 residues. The V segment lost 5 bases and the J segment 2 bases; nucleotides outside the gene matches: 4. The CDR3 DNA is TGTGCCACCAGTGTGGCTAGCGGGACCACAGATACGCAGTATTTT. Translation: CATSVASGTTDTQYF.

This rearrangement joins TRBV20-1 to TRBJ2-3, with 9 bases aligning to TRBD2. The CDR3 contains 16 residues. Germline V gives CDR1 DFQATT, CDR2 SNEGSKA (reference sequence). V lost 6 bases, J lost 5 bases, and 15 bases stayed unmatched. The CDR3: CSAAPIAGALGDTQYF. The CDR3 DNA reads TGCAGTGCCGCCCCAATAGCGGGGGCACTTGGAGATACGCAGTATTTT.

This clonotype was counted only a few times. V usage is TRBV18 and J usage is TRBJ2-7; weak D call: TRBD1 (8 bases). The CDR3 loop spans 15 amino acids. The V and J ends lost 3 bases and 2 bases respectively, with 14 bases between them. Germline loops: CDR1 KGHSH, CDR2 LQKENI. This CDR3 is CASSPLQGGTYEQYF. DNA for the CDR3: TGTGCCAGCTCACCCCTACAGGGGGGGACCTACGAGCAGTACTTC.

The V and J genes are TRBV12-3 or TRBV12-4 and TRBJ2-7, with 7 bases fitting TRBD1. Unmatched junction bases numbered 4, after V lost 5 bases and J lost 6 bases. CDR3 size: 12 residues. The CDR3 DNA reads TGTGCCAGCAGTCTCCGGACAGGCGAGCAGTACTTC. It yields the protein CASSLRTGEQYF.

The V gene is TRBV15, the J gene TRBJ2-2; D not certain. The CDR3 is 12 residues long. Germline loops: CDR1 LNHNV, CDR2 YYDKDF (reference sequence). V dropped 1 base and J dropped 4 bases, with 1 base sitting between them. For the CDR3, the DNA is TGTGCCACCAGCAGAGCCACCGGGGAGCTGTTTTTT. Amino acid sequence: CATSRATGELFF.

This chain links TRBV6-2 or TRBV6-3 with TRBJ2-7, with a possible D match to TRBD2 (5 bases). V lost 2 bases to trimming and J lost 5 bases, with 7 bases between them. Germline CDR1 is MNHEY and CDR2 is SVGEGT. The CDR3 consists of 12 residues. The CDR3 loop is CASSYRGNEQYF. CDR3 DNA: TGTGCCAGCAGTTACCGGGGTAACGAGCAGTACTTC.

The chain recombines TRBV2 with TRBJ1-6; no firm D call. Trimming pared 9 bases from V and 8 bases from J, leaving 17 bases between. The CDR3 sequence is 14 residues long. Germline lookup yields CDR1 SNHLY and CDR2 FYNNEI. CDR3 in DNA: TGTGCCAGGAGACTTGCCCTGATGCATTCACCCCTCCACTTT. As protein: CARRLALMHSPLHF.

This chain connects TRBV5-1 to TRBJ1-1; TRBD1 matches 8 bases. CDR3 size: 12 residues. With 4 bases clipped from V and 10 bases from J, the junction kept 6 bases outside the gene matches. In germline, CDR1 is SGHRS, CDR2 YFSETQ. The CDR3 here is CASSVDGTGAFF. The CDR3 region has the DNA TGCGCCAGCAGCGTAGATGGGACAGGAGCTTTCTTT. The variable domain in full, with the rest retrieved from reference TRBV5-1 and TRBJ1-1, is KAGVTQTPRYLIKTRGQQVTLSCSPISGHRSVSWYQQTPGQGLQFLFEYFSETQRNKGNFPGRFSGRQFSNSRSEMNVSTLELGDSALYLCASSVDGTGAFFGQGTRLTVV.

The rearrangement uses TRBV28 and TRBJ2-7, with D maybe TRBD2 (5 bases). The germline CDR1 and CDR2 sequences are MDHEN and SYDVKM. V was trimmed by 3 bases and J by 7 bases, leaving 13 bases between them. The CDR3 is made up of 13 amino acids. The chain's CDR3 is CASSFSGETEQYF. DNA for the CDR3: TGTGCCAGCAGTTTTTCTGGGGAGACTGAGCAGTACTTC.

This chain links TRBV6-2 or TRBV6-3 with TRBJ1-2; D is unclear. In germline, CDR1 is MNHEY, CDR2 SVGEGT. Trimming stripped 7 bases from V and 0 bases from J, with 12 bases between. This CDR3 has 14 amino acids. For the CDR3, the DNA is TGTGCCAGCAAACGGACGGGCTCTAACTATGGCTACACCTTC. It is translated as CASKRTGSNYGYTF.

This clonotype was detected only a few times. The rearrangement joins TRBV20-1 to TRBJ1-1; D is perhaps TRBD1 (5 bases). The CDR3 length is 14 residues. Germline CDR1 DFQATT, CDR2 SNEGSKA (reference sequence). V lost 3 bases to trimming and J lost 4 bases, with 15 bases between them. This chain's CDR3 is CSARGGGPATEAFF. The CDR3 DNA reads as TGCAGTGCTAGGGGGGGGGGTCCTGCCACTGAAGCTTTCTTT.

This clonotype came up a few times. In nucleotides, the CDR3 is TGCGCCAGCAGCTTGATTGGGACTAGCGGAAACAATGAGCAGTTCTTC. Protein product: CASSLIGTSGNNEQFF. This chain uses TRBV5-1 with TRBJ2-1, with 11 bases fitting TRBD2. The V gene end was trimmed by 1 base and the J gene end by 5 bases; junction bases not matched to a gene: 5. The CDR3 is made up of 16 amino acids. The V gene's germline CDR1 is SGHRS and CDR2 YFSETQ.

The rearrangement joins TRBV4-2 to TRBJ2-3; 11 positions agree with TRBD2. This CDR3 contains 17 residues. The junction had 7 bases not matched to a gene; V was cut back by 3 bases and J by 2 bases. Germline CDR1 is LGHNA and CDR2 is YNFKEQ. The CDR3 reads CASSHPLAGDNTDTQYF. The CDR3 DNA reads as TGTGCCAGCAGCCACCCACTAGCGGGGGACAACACAGATACGCAGTATTTT.

The V call is TRBV7-9, the J call TRBJ2-2; 7 nucleotides agree with TRBD1. The CDR3 extends over 14 amino acids. Germline assignment: CDR1 SEHNR and CDR2 FQNEAQ (reference sequence). V dropped 6 bases and J dropped 3; count of bases not matched to a gene: 4. CDR3 coding DNA: TGTGCCAGCAGATGGGACAGCGACACCGGGGAGCTGTTTTTT. Translation gives CASRWDSDTGELFF.

The CDR3 loop is CASSSRLASYTDTQYF. The CDR3 nucleotides read TGCGCCAGCAGCAGCAGACTAGCGAGCTACACAGATACGCAGTATTTT. V gene TRBV4-1 combines with J gene TRBJ2-3, with 8 bases identical to TRBD2. This CDR3 comprises 16 residues. Germline-derived CDR1 and CDR2 are MGHRA and YSYEKL. Germline trimming cut 5 bases from V and 2 bases from J; bases unmatched to any gene: 9.

This chain connects TRBV4-3 to TRBJ1-6; D is unclear. Trimming removed 0 bases at V and 0 bases at J, with 12 bases between. The CDR3 consists of 18 residues. CDR1 LGHNA and CDR2 YSLEER come from the germline V gene. The CDR3 nucleotides read TGCGCCAGCAGCCAAGATTTTGGGAAGAGCTCCTATAATTCACCCCTCCACTTT. Protein sequence: CASSQDFGKSSYNSPLHF.

The chain links TRBV7-2 to TRBJ2-7, with 8 bases matching TRBD2. V gave up 3 bases and J gave up 2 bases; unmatched junction bases: 9. The germline gives CDR1 SGHTA, CDR2 FQGNSA. The CDR3 loop spans 16 amino acids. This CDR3 reads CASSLAISGVPYEQYF. The CDR3 bases are TGTGCCAGCAGCTTGGCGATTAGCGGGGTTCCCTACGAGCAGTACTTC.

The chain has TRBV6-1 and TRBJ1-5, with D perhaps matching TRBD1 (5 bases). Trimming took 0 bases from V and 5 from J, leaving 14 bases between them. Germline V gene lookup returns CDR1 MNHNS and CDR2 SASEGT. This CDR3 spans 16 amino acids. DNA for the CDR3: TGTGCCAGCAGTGAAGCGCCCCAAGGGGTGTATCAGCCCCAGCATTTT. Its protein is CASSEAPQGVYQPQHF.

The gene calls are TRBV7-2 and TRBJ1-3; D unclear. Germline V gene sequence: CDR1 SGHTA, CDR2 FQGNSA. This CDR3 is 15 amino acids long. The V and J ends lost 1 base and 0 bases respectively, with 7 bases between them. CDR3 sequence reads: CASSLGGSSGNTIYF. The CDR3 nucleotides read TGTGCCAGCAGCTTAGGTGGGAGCTCTGGAAACACCATATATTTT.

There are a few counts of this clonotype. The chain couples TRBV5-1 to TRBJ1-6; D is uncertain. Looked up from germline, CDR1 is SGHRS and CDR2 is YFSETQ. The CDR3 spans 13 residues. Trimming removed 1 base at V and 10 bases at J, with 9 bases between. CDR3 loop: CASSLNLRSPLHF. As DNA, the CDR3 is TGCGCCAGCAGCTTGAATCTTCGATCACCCCTCCACTTT.

The V call is TRBV15, the J call TRBJ2-2; D remains unclear. V was shortened by 6 bases and J by 1 base, with 12 bases between the two germline ends. This CDR3 region has 15 residues. Germline loops: CDR1 LNHNV, CDR2 YYDKDF (reference sequence). The CDR3 DNA sequence: TGTGCCACCAGGGAAGGACCGATGAACACCGGGGAGCTGTTTTTT. This gives the protein CATREGPMNTGELFF.

This chain uses TRBV7-6 with TRBJ1-6; D is ambiguous. The CDR3 is 17 residues long. Trimming removed 0 bases at V and 2 bases at J, with 11 bases between. Germline CDR1 and CDR2: SGHVS and FNYEAQ. This chain's CDR3 is CASSLAAGNTYNSPLHF. DNA of the CDR3: TGTGCCAGCAGCTTAGCCGCCGGGAACACCTATAATTCACCCCTCCACTTT. Full variable domain (remainder filled in from reference TRBV7-6 and TRBJ1-6): GAGVSQSPRYKVTKRGQDVALRCDPISGHVSLYWYRQALGQGPEFLTYFNYEAQQDKSGLPNDRFSAERPEGSISTLTIQRTEQRDSAMYRCASSLAAGNTYNSPLHFGNGTRLTVT.

The table lists this clonotype with a few counts. The chain is built from TRBV2 and TRBJ2-1; D uncertain. The CDR3 contains 15 residues. Germline CDR1 and CDR2: SNHLY and FYNNEI. The V end lost 2 bases, the J end lost 3 bases, and 11 bases lay between the germline ends. CDR3: CASSERPYLYNEQFF. CDR3 coding DNA: TGTGCCAGCAGTGAAAGGCCCTATCTCTACAATGAGCAGTTCTTC.

The V and J genes are TRBV20-1 and TRBJ2-5; 8 bases fit TRBD2. This CDR3 spans 12 amino acids. Germline V gene data show CDR1 as DFQATT and CDR2 as SNEGSKA (reference sequence). V lost 3 bases and J lost 5; bases outside the gene matches: 2. CDR3 in DNA: TGCAGTGCTAGGGGACTAGTGGAGACCCAGTACTTC. It encodes CSARGLVETQYF.